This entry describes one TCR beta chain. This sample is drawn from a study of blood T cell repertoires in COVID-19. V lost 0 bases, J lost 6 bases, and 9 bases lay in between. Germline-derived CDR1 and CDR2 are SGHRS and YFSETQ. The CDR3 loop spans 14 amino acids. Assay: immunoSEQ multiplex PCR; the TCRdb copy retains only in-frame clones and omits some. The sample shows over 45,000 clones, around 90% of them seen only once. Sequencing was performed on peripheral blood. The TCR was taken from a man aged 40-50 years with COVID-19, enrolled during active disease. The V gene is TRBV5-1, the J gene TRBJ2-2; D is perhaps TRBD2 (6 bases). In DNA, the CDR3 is TGCGCCAGCAGCTTGGCGACTAGTCCCGGGGAGCTGTTTTTT. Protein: CASSLATSPGELFF.